This T cell receptor beta chain was sequenced during a study of shared clonotypes between healthy human individuals. Overall study findings and caveats: The authors expected sequencing depth to affect clonotype sharing among donors. Rarefaction showed sorted-subset sequencing was incomplete despite large depth.

The study ran the assay at deep level. Data came from immunoSEQ multiplex PCR; TCRdb stores just in-frame clones and leaves some out. The sample lists approximately 1.5 million clones, 98% occurring once. HIV-negative, healthy adults without recent acute infections or vaccinations were the donors. Worth noting for this clone: Its antigen is currently unknown.

Germline assignment: CDR1 SGDLS and CDR2 YYNGEE. The CDR3 extends over 18 amino acids. With 4 bases clipped from V and 7 bases from J, the junction kept 15 bases outside the gene matches. Sequencing used naive CD4+ T cells sorted from blood. Indicated subset: CD45RA+ positively selected. This rearrangement joins TRBV9 to TRBJ1-4; 11 bases align to TRBD1. The sequence derives from a man aged 25-45 years in good health. The CDR3 protein is CASSTRDRGNVRGEKLFF. Here the CDR3 DNA reads TGTGCCAGCAGCACCCGGGACAGGGGGAATGTAAGAGGTGAAAAACTGTTTTTT.